The sequence of this T cell receptor (beta chain) was determined in a study of cytomegalovirus exposure and HLA in healthy donors. General observations from the study: An analysis that was carried out later associated 15,000 to 20,000 TCR beta sequences with HLA alleles at 0.05 false discovery rate. Later on, an analysis found that several of the most significant clusters appeared to be linked to common viral pathogens, which included parvovirus B19.

The PCR ran on 60 Vbeta and 13 Jbeta primers. Sequencing used immunoSEQ multiplex PCR; TCRdb keeps in-frame clones, though not all of them. The table lists over 150,000 clones, 79% of them singletons, with about 2.2% in the top ten. With regard to this clone: Antigen unknown.

Source material: PBMCs. The receptor was derived from a middle-aged man in good health and CMV-seronegative.

Written as DNA, the CDR3 is TGCGCCAGCAGCTTCCGCGGGACTAGCAACGAGCAGTACTTC. Its protein product is CASSFRGTSNEQYF. This chain uses TRBV5-1 with TRBJ2-7; 9 bases line up with TRBD2. CDR1 is SGHRS and CDR2 is YFSETQ in the germline V gene. The CDR3 has 14 amino acids. V gave up 2 bases and J gave up 5 bases; unmatched junction bases: 5.